The next 19 T cell receptor beta chains were all read from a single sample in a study of T cell responses to AZD1222 COVID-19 vaccine. Sequencing used immunoSEQ multiplex PCR; TCRdb keeps in-frame clones, though not all of them. The sample yields nearly 110,000 clones, around 87% seen once. The sequencing here drew on peripheral blood, taken on day 0 of AZD1222 vaccination. These receptors all stem from an adult in good health.

This chain joins TRBV4-3 and TRBJ1-2; unclear D gene. Trimming left V 0 bases short and J 4 bases short, with 9 bases between. This CDR3 has 14 residues. Germline V gives CDR1 LGHNA, CDR2 YSLEER. The CDR3 region has the DNA TGCGCCAGCAGCCAAGAGGGGTCCGCCTATGGCTACACCTTC. Protein: CASSQEGSAYGYTF.

The rearrangement joins TRBV23-1 to TRBJ1-1; no clear D gene. TRBV23-1 is flagged as an ORF with uncertain function. The CDR3 consists of 12 residues. V lost 4 bases to trimming and J lost 3 bases, with 6 bases between them. Here the CDR3 DNA reads TGCGCCAGCAGTCCCGGGGACACTGAAGCTTTCTTT. This codes for CASSPGDTEAFF.

This clone showed up just a few times. The V and J genes are TRBV4-3 and TRBJ2-4; D is possibly TRBD2 (7 bases). Per germline, CDR1 LGHNA and CDR2 YSLEER. This CDR3 has 15 amino acids. The V end was cut by 1 base, the J end by 8 bases, with 15 bases between. The CDR3 coding sequence is TGCGCCAGCAGCCAAGGTTCCACAGGGAGGGACATTCAGTACTTC. Protein: CASSQGSTGRDIQYF.

The V and J genes are TRBV19 and TRBJ2-6, with unresolved D. Looked up from germline, CDR1 is LNHDA and CDR2 is SQIVND (reference sequence). This CDR3 region has 15 residues. V shed 2 bases and J shed 0 bases, with 5 bases lying between them. The CDR3 region is CASSISLSGANVLTF. CDR3 sequence (DNA): TGTGCCAGTAGTATAAGCCTCTCTGGGGCCAACGTCCTGACTTTC.

The chain has TRBV28 and TRBJ2-1, with D uncertain. This CDR3 region has 13 residues. CDR1 MDHEN and CDR2 SYDVKM come from the germline V gene. Trimming removed 3 bases from V and 6 bases from J, with 9 bases in between. CDR3 sequence: CASSFVTGNEQFF. The CDR3 nucleotides are TGTGCCAGCAGTTTTGTTACGGGCAATGAGCAGTTCTTC.

The chain employs TRBV29-1 and TRBJ2-7; the D gene could be TRBD1 or TRBD2 (5 bases each). V was cut by 6 bases and J by 7 bases, with 13 bases left in between. Germline assignment: CDR1 SQVTM and CDR2 ANQGSEA. The CDR3 is made up of 11 amino acids. The CDR3 DNA sequence: TGCAGCGTAGCGGACATGCGGGAGCAGTACTTC. Its protein product is CSVADMREQYF.

CDR3 residues: CASSLEQGDYNEQFF. In nucleotides, the CDR3 is TGTGCCAGCAGCTTGGAACAGGGGGACTACAATGAGCAGTTCTTC. This chain links TRBV5-6 with TRBJ2-1; 8 nucleotides align to TRBD1. The CDR3 sequence is 15 residues long. J lost 3 bases, V lost 0 bases, and 2 bases had no gene match. Germline V gene lookup returns CDR1 SGHDT and CDR2 YYEEEE.

The genes are TRBV4-2 and TRBJ1-1; D is ambiguous. The germline V gene has CDR1 LGHNA and CDR2 YNFKEQ. Trimming removed 4 bases from V and 8 bases from J, with 20 bases in between. The length of the CDR3 is 15 residues. CDR3 coding DNA: TGTGCCAGCAGCCTTATCGGGCCGTCGGACGAGGAAGCTTTCTTT. This encodes CASSLIGPSDEEAFF.

The V gene is TRBV30, the J gene TRBJ1-2; no firm D call. The CDR3 is 15 amino acids. Trimming cost V 4 bases and J 3 bases, with 18 bases left between them. Germline CDR1 is GTSNPN and CDR2 is SVGIG (reference sequence). The CDR3 sequence: CAWTFRGQLDYGYTF. DNA of the CDR3: TGTGCCTGGACGTTCCGGGGTCAATTGGACTATGGCTACACCTTC.

The J gene is TRBJ2-7, the V gene TRBV7-2, with unresolved D. The CDR3 contains 14 residues. Germline values: CDR1 SGHTA, CDR2 FQGNSA. The germline V and J ends were trimmed by 4 bases and 3 bases, with 13 bases remaining between them. CDR3 sequence (DNA): TGTGCCAGCAGCTCCGCCGGGCCGGGCTACGAGCAGTACTTC. Amino acids: CASSSAGPGYEQYF.

This clone was seen only a few times. V usage is TRBV6-6 and J usage is TRBJ1-6; D ambiguous. V was clipped by 6 bases and J by 10 bases, with 16 bases between them. Germline values: CDR1 MNHNY, CDR2 SVGAGI (reference sequence). This CDR3 is built from 14 residues. CDR3 coding DNA: TGTGCCAGCAGCGACTACGAGGGTCAATCACCCCTCCACTTT. Its protein product is CASSDYEGQSPLHF.

This chain connects TRBV5-5 to TRBJ2-7; 12 nucleotides match TRBD2. The trim removed 5 bases at V and 5 bases at J, leaving 2 bases unmatched. CDR1 is SGHKS, CDR2 YYEKEE, per germline (reference sequence). This CDR3 spans 13 amino acids. The CDR3 DNA is TGTGCCAGCAGTCTAGCGGGAGGGGACGAGCAGTACTTC. Amino acid sequence: CASSLAGGDEQYF.

V is TRBV6-2 or TRBV6-3 and J is TRBJ1-1; D might be TRBD1 (5 bases). V lost 2 bases and J 3 bases, leaving 10 bases between the germline ends. Germline V gene lookup returns CDR1 MNHEY and CDR2 SVGEGT. This CDR3 has 14 amino acids. As DNA, the CDR3 is TGTGCCAGCAGTTACGTCCTGGGGGACACTGAAGCTTTCTTT. Its translation is CASSYVLGDTEAFF.

The chain combines TRBV3-1 (or the pseudogene TRBV3-2) with TRBJ2-7, with 9 bases aligning to TRBD1. From germline, CDR1 is LGHDT and CDR2 YNNKEL (reference sequence). V trimming: 2 bases; J trimming: 2 bases; junction bases outside the gene matches: 4. This CDR3 region has 15 residues. CDR3 coding DNA: TGTGCCAGCAGCCAACCGGGACAGGGAACCTACGAGCAGTACTTC. Protein product: CASSQPGQGTYEQYF.

The chain carries TRBV12-3 or TRBV12-4 and TRBJ2-3; D not resolved. Trimming left V 6 bases short and J 7 bases short, with 8 bases between. The CDR3 runs to 11 residues. The CDR3 sequence is CASSFINTQYF. CDR3 nucleotide sequence: TGTGCCAGCAGCTTCATTAATACGCAGTATTTT.

The J gene is TRBJ1-5, the V gene TRBV3-1 (or the pseudogene TRBV3-2); the D gene is possibly TRBD1 (6 bases). This CDR3 is 14 amino acids long. The V and J ends lost 5 bases and 3 bases respectively, with 11 bases between them. Germline V gene data show CDR1 as LGHDT and CDR2 as YNNKEL (reference sequence). For the CDR3, the DNA is TGTGCCAGCAGCTATACAGGGATCAATCAGCCCCAGCATTTT. Its protein is CASSYTGINQPQHF.

This clone was seen only once. This rearrangement joins TRBV11-3 to TRBJ2-1; no reliable D call. Germline V CDR1 and CDR2: SGHNT, YENEEA. The CDR3 contains 17 residues. The V end was cut by 1 base, the J end by 5 bases, with 18 bases between. CDR3 amino acids: CASSLGPSRARNNEQFF. The CDR3 DNA reads TGTGCCAGCAGCTTAGGACCGTCTAGGGCGCGAAACAATGAGCAGTTCTTC.

The genes are TRBV10-3 and TRBJ1-1; TRBD1 might be the D (5 bases). CDR3 length equals 14 residues. The V gene lost 6 bases and the J gene lost 4 bases, with 15 bases spanning the gap. Germline values: CDR1 ENHRY, CDR2 SYGVKD. The CDR3 reads CAIRAQEQGTEAFF. The CDR3 DNA is TGTGCCATCAGAGCACAAGAGCAGGGCACTGAAGCTTTCTTT.

In its sample, this clone was seen a few times. CDR3 in amino acids: CASSQDLGSGTGNQPQHF. The DNA of the CDR3 is TGCGCCAGCAGCCAAGATCTGGGCTCCGGGACAGGTAATCAGCCCCAGCATTTT. The chain joins TRBV4-1 to TRBJ1-5; TRBD1 matches at 8 bases. There are 18 residues in the CDR3. CDR1 is MGHRA and CDR2 is YSYEKL in the germline V gene. V lost 0 bases and J lost 4; bases outside the gene matches: 11.